This entry describes one T cell receptor (beta chain). Its antigen remains unidentified. This entry is derived from a study of T cell responses to AZD1222 COVID-19 vaccine. The study, taken as a whole, reports: Only a handful of AZD1222 recipients tested seropositive at baseline. Spike was spanned by vaccine-associated CD4 TCRs, which were dominant at 160-218 and 743-854.

Method: immunoSEQ multiplex PCR; TCRdb's copy keeps in-frame clones and lacks some. The sample carries roughly 160,000 clones, around nine tenths recorded once. Germline V gene lookup returns CDR1 SGDLS and CDR2 YYNGEE. The CDR3 covers 17 residues. V was shortened by 4 bases and J by 0 bases, with 17 bases between the two germline ends. This sample comprised peripheral blood, obtained 28 days after the second AZD1222 dose. This sequence was found in an adult who received the AZD1222 COVID-19 vaccine. The J gene is TRBJ1-3, the V gene TRBV9; a weak D match, TRBD1 (5 bases). CDR3 in DNA: TGTGCCAGCAGCCTCAGGGAGGGGACTCTCTCTGGAAACACCATATATTTT. Translation: CASSLREGTLSGNTIYF.